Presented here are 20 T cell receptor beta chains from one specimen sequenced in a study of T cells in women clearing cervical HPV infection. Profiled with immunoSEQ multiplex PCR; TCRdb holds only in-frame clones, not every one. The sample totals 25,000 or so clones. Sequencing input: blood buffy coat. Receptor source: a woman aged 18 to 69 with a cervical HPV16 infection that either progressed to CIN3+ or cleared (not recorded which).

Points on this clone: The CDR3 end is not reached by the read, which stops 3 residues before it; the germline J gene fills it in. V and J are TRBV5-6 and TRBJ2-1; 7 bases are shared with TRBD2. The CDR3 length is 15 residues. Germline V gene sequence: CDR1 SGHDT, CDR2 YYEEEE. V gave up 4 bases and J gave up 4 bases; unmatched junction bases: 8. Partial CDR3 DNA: TGTGCCAGCAGCCCGGGGGGTAGACCATACAATGAG. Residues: CASSPGGRPYNE. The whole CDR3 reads CASSPGGRPYNEQFF.

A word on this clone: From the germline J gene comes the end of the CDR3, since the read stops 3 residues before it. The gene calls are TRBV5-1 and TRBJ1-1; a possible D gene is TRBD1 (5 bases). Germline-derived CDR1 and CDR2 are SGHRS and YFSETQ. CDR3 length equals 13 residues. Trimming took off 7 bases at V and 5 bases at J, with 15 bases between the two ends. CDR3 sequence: CASQLRGGTEAFF. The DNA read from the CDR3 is TGCGCCAGCCAATTGCGGGGGGGTACTGAA.

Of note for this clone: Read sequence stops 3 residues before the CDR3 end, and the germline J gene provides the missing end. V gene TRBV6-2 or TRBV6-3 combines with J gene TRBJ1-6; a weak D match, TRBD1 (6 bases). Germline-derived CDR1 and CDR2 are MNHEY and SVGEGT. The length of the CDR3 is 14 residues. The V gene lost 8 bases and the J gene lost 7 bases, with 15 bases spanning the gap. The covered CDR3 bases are TGTGCCAGCTCGACAGGTGCTCGGAATTCACCC. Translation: CASSTGARNSP. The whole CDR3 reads CASSTGARNSPLHF.

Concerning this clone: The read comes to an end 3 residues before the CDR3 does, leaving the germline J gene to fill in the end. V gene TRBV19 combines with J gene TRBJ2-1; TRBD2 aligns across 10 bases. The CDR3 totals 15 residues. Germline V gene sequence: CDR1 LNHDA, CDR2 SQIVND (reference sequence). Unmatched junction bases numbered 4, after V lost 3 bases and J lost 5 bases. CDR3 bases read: TGTGCCAGTAGTATTAGGACTAGCGGTGACAATGAG. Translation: CASSIRTSGDNE. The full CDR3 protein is CASSIRTSGDNEQFF.

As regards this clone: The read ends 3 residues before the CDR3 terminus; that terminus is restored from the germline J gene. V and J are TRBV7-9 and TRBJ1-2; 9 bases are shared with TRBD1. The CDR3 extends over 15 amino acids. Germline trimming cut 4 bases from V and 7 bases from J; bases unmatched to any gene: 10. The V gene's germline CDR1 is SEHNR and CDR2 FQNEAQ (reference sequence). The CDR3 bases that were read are TGTGCCAGCAGCTCCACAGGGGGCGCATACTCTGGC. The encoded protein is CASSSTGGAYSG. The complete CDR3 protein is CASSSTGGAYSGYTF.

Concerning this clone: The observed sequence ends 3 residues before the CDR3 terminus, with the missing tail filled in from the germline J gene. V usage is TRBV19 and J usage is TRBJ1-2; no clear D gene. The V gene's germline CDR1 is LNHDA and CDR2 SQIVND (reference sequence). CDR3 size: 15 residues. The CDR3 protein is CASSLWTGNPYDYTF. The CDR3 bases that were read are TGTGCCAGTAGTCTCTGGACTGGTAACCCCTACGAC.

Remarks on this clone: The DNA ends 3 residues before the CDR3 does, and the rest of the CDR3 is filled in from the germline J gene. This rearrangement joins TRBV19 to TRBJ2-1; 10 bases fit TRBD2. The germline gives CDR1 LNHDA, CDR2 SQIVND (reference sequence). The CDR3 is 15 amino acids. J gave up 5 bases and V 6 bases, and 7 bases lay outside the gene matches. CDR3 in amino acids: CASRPTSGSNNEQFF. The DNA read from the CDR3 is TGTGCCAGTAGGCCGACTAGCGGGTCTAACAATGAG.

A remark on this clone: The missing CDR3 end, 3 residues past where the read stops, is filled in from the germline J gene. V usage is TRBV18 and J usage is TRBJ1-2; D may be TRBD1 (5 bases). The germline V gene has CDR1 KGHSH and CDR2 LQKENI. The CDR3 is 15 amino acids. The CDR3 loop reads CASSQLAGTTDTYTF. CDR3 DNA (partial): TGTGCCAGCTCACAACTAGCGGGGACCACAGATACC. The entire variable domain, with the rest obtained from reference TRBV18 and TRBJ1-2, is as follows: NAGVMQNPRHLVRRRGQEARLRCSPMKGHSHVYWYRQLPEEGLKFMVYLQKENIIDESGMPKERFSAEFPKEGPSILRIQQVVRGDSAAYFCASSQLAGTTDTYTFGSGTRLTVV.

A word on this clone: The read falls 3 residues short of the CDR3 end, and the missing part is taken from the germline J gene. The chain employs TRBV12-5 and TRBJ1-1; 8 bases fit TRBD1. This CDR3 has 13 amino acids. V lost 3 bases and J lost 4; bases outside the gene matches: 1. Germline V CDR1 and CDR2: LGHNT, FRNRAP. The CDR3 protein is CASGFTGGTEAFF. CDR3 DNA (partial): TGTGCTAGTGGTTTTACAGGGGGCACTGAA.

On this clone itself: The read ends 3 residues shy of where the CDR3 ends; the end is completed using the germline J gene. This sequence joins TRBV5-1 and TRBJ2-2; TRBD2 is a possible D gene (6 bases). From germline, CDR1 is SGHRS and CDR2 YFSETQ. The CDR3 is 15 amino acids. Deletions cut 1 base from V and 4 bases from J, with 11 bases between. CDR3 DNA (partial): TGCGCCAGCAGCTTGAAGGTGGGGGGCACCGGGGAG. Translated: CASSLKVGGTGE. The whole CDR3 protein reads CASSLKVGGTGELFF.

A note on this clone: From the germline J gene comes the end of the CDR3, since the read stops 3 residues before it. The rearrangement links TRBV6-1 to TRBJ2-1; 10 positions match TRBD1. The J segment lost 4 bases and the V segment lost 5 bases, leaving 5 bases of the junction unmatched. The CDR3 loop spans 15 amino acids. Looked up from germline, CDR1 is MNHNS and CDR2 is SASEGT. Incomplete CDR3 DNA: TGTGCCAGCAGTCAAGACAGGGGGCGATACAATGAG. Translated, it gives CASSQDRGRYNE. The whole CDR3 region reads CASSQDRGRYNEQFF.

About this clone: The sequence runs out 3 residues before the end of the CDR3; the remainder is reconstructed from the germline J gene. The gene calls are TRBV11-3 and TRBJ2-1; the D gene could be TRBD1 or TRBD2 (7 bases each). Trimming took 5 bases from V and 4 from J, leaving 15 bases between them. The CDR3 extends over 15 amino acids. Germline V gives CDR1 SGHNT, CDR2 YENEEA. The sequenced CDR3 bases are TGTGCCAGCAGCGTGGGAGGGGGCGCATACAATGAG. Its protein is CASSVGGGAYNE. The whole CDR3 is CASSVGGGAYNEQFF.

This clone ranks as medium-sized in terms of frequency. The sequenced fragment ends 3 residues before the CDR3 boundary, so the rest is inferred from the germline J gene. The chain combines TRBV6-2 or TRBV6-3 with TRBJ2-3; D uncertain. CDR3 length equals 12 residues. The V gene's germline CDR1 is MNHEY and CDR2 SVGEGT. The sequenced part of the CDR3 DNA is TGTGCCAGCAGTCTCCCTGAGCGAGCG. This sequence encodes CASSLPERA. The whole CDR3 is CASSLPERAQYF.

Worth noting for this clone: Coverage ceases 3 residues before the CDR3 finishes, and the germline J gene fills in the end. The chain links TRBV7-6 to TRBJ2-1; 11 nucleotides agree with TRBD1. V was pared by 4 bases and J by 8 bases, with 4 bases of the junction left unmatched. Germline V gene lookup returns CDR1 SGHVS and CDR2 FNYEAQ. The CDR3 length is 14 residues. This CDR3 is CASSSLGQGDEQFF. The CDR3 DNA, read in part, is TGTGCCAGCAGCTCACTGGGACAGGGGGATGAG.

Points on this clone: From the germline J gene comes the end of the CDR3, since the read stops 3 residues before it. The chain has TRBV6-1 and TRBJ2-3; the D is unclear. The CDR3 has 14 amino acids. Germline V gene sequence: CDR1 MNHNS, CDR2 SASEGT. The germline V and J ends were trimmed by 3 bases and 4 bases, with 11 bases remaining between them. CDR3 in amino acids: CASSDAGRADTQYF. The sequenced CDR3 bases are TGTGCCAGCAGTGATGCCGGTCGGGCAGATACG.

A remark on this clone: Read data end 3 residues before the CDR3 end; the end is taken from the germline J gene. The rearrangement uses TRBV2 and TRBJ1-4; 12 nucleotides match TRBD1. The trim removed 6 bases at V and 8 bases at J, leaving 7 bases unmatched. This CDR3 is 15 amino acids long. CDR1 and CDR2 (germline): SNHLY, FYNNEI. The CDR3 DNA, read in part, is TGTGCCAGCAGCAGGGACAGGGGGCAAGGAGAAAAA. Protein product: CASSRDRGQGEK. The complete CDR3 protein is CASSRDRGQGEKLFF.

The CDR3 here is CSVDTSGGTDTQYF. The DNA read from the CDR3 is TGCAGCGTTGATACTAGCGGGGGCACAGATACG. The chain employs TRBV29-1 and TRBJ2-3; 10 nucleotides line up with TRBD2. Sequencing ends 3 residues short of the CDR3 end; the germline J gene provides the rest. V was clipped by 3 bases and J by 1 base; unmatched bases: 1. Germline values: CDR1 SQVTM, CDR2 ANQGSEA. There are 14 residues in the CDR3.

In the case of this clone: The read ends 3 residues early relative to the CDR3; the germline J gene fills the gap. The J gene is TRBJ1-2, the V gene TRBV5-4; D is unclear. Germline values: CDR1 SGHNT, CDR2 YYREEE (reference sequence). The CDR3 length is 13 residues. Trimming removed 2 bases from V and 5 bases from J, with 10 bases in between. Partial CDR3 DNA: TGTGCCAGCAGCTTAGGGCAGGATTATGGC. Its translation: CASSLGQDYG. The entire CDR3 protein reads CASSLGQDYGYTF.

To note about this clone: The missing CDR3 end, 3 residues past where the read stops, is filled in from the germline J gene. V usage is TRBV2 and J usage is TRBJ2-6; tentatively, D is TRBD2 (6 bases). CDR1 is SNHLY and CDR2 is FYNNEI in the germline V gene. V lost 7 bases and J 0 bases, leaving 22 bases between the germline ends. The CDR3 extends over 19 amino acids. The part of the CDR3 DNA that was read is TGTGCCAGCACCTATGCCCGGACTAACCTCTTCTCTGGGGCCAACGTC. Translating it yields CASTYARTNLFSGANV. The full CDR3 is CASTYARTNLFSGANVLTF.

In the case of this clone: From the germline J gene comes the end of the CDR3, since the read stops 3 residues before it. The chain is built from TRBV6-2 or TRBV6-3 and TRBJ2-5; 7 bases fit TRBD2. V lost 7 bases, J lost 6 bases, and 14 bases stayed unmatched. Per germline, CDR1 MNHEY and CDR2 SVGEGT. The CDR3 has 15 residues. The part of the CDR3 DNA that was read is TGTGCCAGCACCGACGGGGGGAGTCTAAGGCAGACC. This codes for CASTDGGSLRQT. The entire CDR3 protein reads CASTDGGSLRQTQYF.